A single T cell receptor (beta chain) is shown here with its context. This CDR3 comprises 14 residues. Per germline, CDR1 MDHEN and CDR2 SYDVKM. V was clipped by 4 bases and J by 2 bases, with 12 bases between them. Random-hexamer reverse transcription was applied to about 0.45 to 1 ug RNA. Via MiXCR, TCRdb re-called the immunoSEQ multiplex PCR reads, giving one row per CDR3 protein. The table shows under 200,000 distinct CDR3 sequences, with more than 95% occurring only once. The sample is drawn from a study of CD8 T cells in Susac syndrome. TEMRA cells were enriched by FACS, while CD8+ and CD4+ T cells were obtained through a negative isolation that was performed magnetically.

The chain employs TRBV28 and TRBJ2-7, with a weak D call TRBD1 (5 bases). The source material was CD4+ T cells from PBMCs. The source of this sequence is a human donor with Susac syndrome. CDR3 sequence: CASSSEQGTYEQYF. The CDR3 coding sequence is TGTGCCAGCAGTTCGGAGCAGGGAACCTACGAGCAGTACTTC.